The next 14 T cell receptor beta chains were all read from a single sample in a study of Graves' ophthalmopathy and Graves' hyperthyroidism. Amplified TCR beta CDR3 regions were obtained using RNA transcripts as template. In the first round, RT-PCR was carried out with HTBI primers, and a multiplex PCR formed the second round. One entry per CDR3 protein results from TCRdb running MiXCR on the multiplex PCR reads. The sample yields 620,000 or so distinct CDR3 sequences, around a fifth seen once. Specimen: peripheral blood. All receptors derive from a woman between 18 and 29 years old with stable Graves' hyperthyroidism. Some clones in this sample may be carry-over from other donors' samples.

The chain links TRBV7-9 to TRBJ1-2; the D is unclear. Trimming stripped 2 bases from V and 0 bases from J, with 10 bases between. The CDR3 spans 15 residues. Per the germline V gene, CDR1 is SEHNR and CDR2 is FQNEAQ (reference sequence). For the CDR3, the DNA is TGTGCCAGCAGCTTAATCGGCGGGACTAACTATGGCTACACCTTC. Encoded protein: CASSLIGGTNYGYTF.

Only a few counts were recorded for this clonotype. This rearrangement joins TRBV2 to TRBJ2-7; no definite D call. Per the germline V gene, CDR1 is SNHLY and CDR2 is FYNNEI. Deletions cut 4 bases from V and 0 bases from J, with 28 bases between. This CDR3 is 20 amino acids long. CDR3 in amino acids: CASSGSSPGYNILSSYEQYF. The CDR3 DNA reads as TGTGCCAGCAGTGGTTCGTCCCCAGGCTACAATATTCTAAGCTCCTACGAGCAGTACTTC.

This clonotype was seen repeatedly, ten times or more. This chain joins TRBV6-5 and TRBJ1-1, with D tentatively TRBD1 (6 bases). V lost 2 bases to trimming and J lost 5 bases, with 12 bases between them. The CDR3 covers 14 residues. Looked up from germline, CDR1 is MNHEY and CDR2 is SVGAGI. The CDR3 region is CASSYHRGGTEAFF. The CDR3 nucleotides are TGTGCCAGCAGTTACCATAGGGGGGGTACTGAAGCTTTCTTT.

This clonotype has ten or more counts. The chain links TRBV6-5 to TRBJ2-7, with D possibly being TRBD1 or TRBD2 (5 bases each). CDR1 is MNHEY, CDR2 SVGAGI, per germline. There are 13 residues in the CDR3. V lost 4 bases and J 6 bases, leaving 13 bases between the germline ends. As DNA, the CDR3 is TGTGCCAGCAGTTGGGGACGGGGTAGCGAGCAGTACTTC. Translating gives CASSWGRGSEQYF.

In this sample, this clonotype turned up once. The rearrangement links TRBV11-1 to TRBJ1-2, with 10 bases matching TRBD1. Per the germline V gene, CDR1 is SGHAT and CDR2 is FQDESV (reference sequence). The junction had 8 bases not matched to a gene; V was cut back by 4 bases and J by 3 bases. The CDR3 totals 16 residues. In DNA form, the CDR3 reads TGTGCCAGCAGCTCTGACAGGGGGCCTCGGGACTATGGCTACACCTTC. It translates to CASSSDRGPRDYGYTF.

In its sample, this clonotype was seen many times. The chain couples TRBV29-1 to TRBJ1-2, with 10 nucleotides matching TRBD1. The J segment lost 3 bases and the V segment lost 0 bases, leaving 4 bases of the junction unmatched. Germline CDR1 and CDR2: SQVTM and ANQGSEA. This CDR3 has 15 amino acids. The CDR3 protein is CSVEEGGQGYYGYTF. DNA for the CDR3: TGCAGCGTTGAAGAGGGGGGACAGGGGTACTATGGCTACACCTTC.

This clonotype was detected ten times or more. This chain joins TRBV29-1 and TRBJ2-5; either TRBD1 or TRBD2 may supply D (5 bases each). CDR1 SQVTM and CDR2 ANQGSEA come from the germline V gene. With 6 bases removed from V and 0 bases from J, the gap between germline ends came to 14 bases. This CDR3 has 14 residues. The CDR3 sequence: CSVWRWGYQETQYF. In DNA form, the CDR3 reads TGCAGCGTATGGAGGTGGGGGTACCAAGAGACCCAGTACTTC.

The chain uses TRBV20-1 and TRBJ2-7, with 11 bases aligning to TRBD2. V gave up 6 bases and J gave up 5 bases; unmatched junction bases: 6. Germline CDR1 DFQATT, CDR2 SNEGSKA (reference sequence). The CDR3 consists of 13 residues. The CDR3 protein is CSATSGRRDEQYF. The CDR3 DNA sequence: TGCAGTGCAACTAGCGGGAGAAGGGACGAGCAGTACTTC.

This clonotype appeared many times. The V gene is TRBV4-2, the J gene TRBJ2-7; no firm D call. Germline CDR1 and CDR2: LGHNA and YNFKEQ. The CDR3 totals 14 residues. V lost 0 bases to trimming and J lost 0 bases, with 6 bases between them. CDR3 bases: TGTGCCAGCAGCCAAGAACTAACCTCCTACGAGCAGTACTTC. Amino acid sequence: CASSQELTSYEQYF.

The sample holds one count of this clonotype. V is TRBV28 and J is TRBJ1-1, with D perhaps TRBD1 (5 bases). Trimming took 8 bases from V and 4 from J, leaving 17 bases between them. Per the germline V gene, CDR1 is MDHEN and CDR2 is SYDVKM. The CDR3 has 14 residues. CDR3 in DNA: TGTGCCAGCTCCTTGGGGCCGAGAGGCACTGAAGCTTTCTTT. Its protein product is CASSLGPRGTEAFF.

This clonotype was detected ten times or more. CDR3 sequence reads: CASSFTTGTEAFF. The CDR3 DNA sequence: TGCGCCAGCAGCTTCACAACAGGGACTGAAGCTTTCTTT. This chain joins TRBV5-1 and TRBJ1-1, with a weak D call TRBD1 (6 bases). V lost 2 bases, J lost 5 bases, and 10 bases lay in between. This CDR3 region has 13 residues. Per the germline V gene, CDR1 is SGHRS and CDR2 is YFSETQ.

This clonotype has ten or more counts. J is TRBJ1-1 and V is TRBV20-1; D is undetermined. This CDR3 spans 12 amino acids. Looked up from germline, CDR1 is DFQATT and CDR2 is SNEGSKA (reference sequence). V lost 6 bases and J 0 bases, leaving 8 bases between the germline ends. CDR3 sequence: CSALRLNTEAFF. Written as DNA, the CDR3 is TGCAGTGCCCTGAGATTGAACACTGAAGCTTTCTTT.

The chain uses TRBV7-8 and TRBJ1-5, with D possibly TRBD1 on 6 matching bases. CDR3 size: 15 residues. Germline lookup yields CDR1 SGHVS and CDR2 FQNEAQ. The V and J ends lost 4 bases and 5 bases respectively, with 15 bases between them. CDR3 coding DNA: TGTGCCAGCAGCTCGACGACAGGAACATATCAGCCCCAGCATTTT. It specifies CASSSTTGTYQPQHF.

A word on this clonotype: This could be a read error, since a much larger clone is one nucleotide away. The V and J genes are TRBV6-2 or TRBV6-3 and TRBJ2-7, with D perhaps TRBD2 (5 bases). The ends were cut back, 2 bases at V and 2 bases at J, with 13 bases in the middle. This CDR3 has 15 residues. The germline gives CDR1 MNHEY, CDR2 SVGEGT. The CDR3 coding sequence is TGTGCCAGCAGTTACCCCTCGGGGTACACCTACGAGCAGTACTTC. The encoded protein is CASSYPSGYTYEQYF.